One and the same sample provided the 24 T cell receptor beta chains below, sequenced in a study of OX40 agonist ivuxolimab in advanced cancers. This table comes from immunoSEQ multiplex PCR, and its TCRdb copy is limited to in-frame clones, with some not included. The data hold fewer than 65,000 clones, with around 87% observed a single time. The specimen comprised CD4+ or CD8+ T cells sorted from blood, sampled in a trial of the OX40 agonist ivuxolimab. Every receptor here comes from an adult with an advanced solid tumor such as melanoma, head and neck, liver or kidney cancer.

The CDR3 nucleotides read TGTGCCATCAGCGCCCCAACCGGGACAGGGAACTACGAGCAGTACTTC. Translating gives CAISAPTGTGNYEQYF. The chain uses TRBV10-3 and TRBJ2-7; 9 bases line up with TRBD1. The CDR3 extends over 16 amino acids. V gave up 6 bases and J gave up 3 bases; unmatched junction bases: 12. The V gene's germline CDR1 is ENHRY and CDR2 SYGVKD.

The J gene is TRBJ1-4, the V gene TRBV6-5; a possible D gene is TRBD1 (6 bases). The CDR3 is 14 amino acids. The germline V gene encodes CDR1 MNHEY and CDR2 SVGAGI. With 2 bases removed from V and 8 bases from J, the gap between germline ends came to 12 bases. In DNA, the CDR3 is TGTGCCAGCAGTTACGGGGGGGCTGGCGAAAAACTGTTTTTT. Its protein is CASSYGGAGEKLFF.

The V and J genes are TRBV18 and TRBJ2-7; 10 bases match TRBD1. Germline lookup yields CDR1 KGHSH and CDR2 LQKENI. The V and J ends lost 8 bases and 3 bases, in that order; junction bases with no gene match: 10. The CDR3 sequence is 15 residues long. The CDR3 nucleotides read TGTGCCAGCACTACCCGGGACAGGGGAATCTACGAGCAGTACTTC. Residues: CASTTRDRGIYEQYF.

The V gene is TRBV19, the J gene TRBJ1-1; D is uncertain. The ends were cut back, 1 base at V and 7 bases at J, with 10 bases in the middle. The CDR3 is made up of 13 amino acids. CDR1 is LNHDA and CDR2 is SQIVND in the germline V gene (reference sequence). CDR3 loop: CASSIVQPGEAFF. In DNA form, the CDR3 reads TGTGCCAGTAGTATAGTACAACCAGGTGAAGCTTTCTTT.

V usage is TRBV14 and J usage is TRBJ1-1; D gene unclear. V was trimmed by 1 base and J by 8 bases, leaving 11 bases between them. Germline lookup yields CDR1 SGHDN and CDR2 FVKESK. The CDR3 covers 13 residues. This CDR3 is CASSQGRGPEAFF. Written as DNA, the CDR3 is TGTGCCAGCAGCCAAGGGCGTGGCCCCGAAGCTTTCTTT. Together with reference TRBV14 and TRBJ1-1, the CDR3 gives the full variable domain: EAGVTQFPSHSVIEKGQTVTLRCDPISGHDNLYWYRRVMGKEIKFLLHFVKESKQDESGMPNNRFLAERTGGTYSTLKVQPAELEDSGVYFCASSQGRGPEAFFGQGTRLTVV.

The gene calls are TRBV4-3 and TRBJ1-1, with D possibly matching TRBD1 (6 bases). The CDR3 length is 14 residues. The ends were cut back, 1 base at V and 6 bases at J, with 12 bases in the middle. CDR1 is LGHNA, CDR2 YSLEER, per germline. CDR3 in amino acids: CASSQGYGGPEAFF. CDR3 sequence (DNA): TGCGCCAGCAGCCAAGGCTACGGGGGGCCTGAAGCTTTCTTT.

This clone was detected only a few times. The chain links TRBV5-1 to TRBJ1-1; TRBD1 matches at 10 bases. The CDR3 has 14 residues. CDR1 and CDR2 (germline): SGHRS, YFSETQ. J was trimmed by 5 bases and V by 3 bases; bases with no gene match: 4. CDR3 protein: CASSSDRGQTEAFF. The CDR3 bases are TGCGCCAGCAGCTCAGACAGGGGGCAGACTGAAGCTTTCTTT.

The gene calls are TRBV6-6 and TRBJ1-2; TRBD1 matches 9 bases. The CDR3 sequence is 14 residues long. Looked up from germline, CDR1 is MNHNY and CDR2 is SVGAGI (reference sequence). The V segment lost 6 bases and the J segment 6 bases; nucleotides outside the gene matches: 8. The chain's CDR3 is CASSPGTGSDGYTF. The CDR3 coding sequence is TGTGCCAGCAGCCCCGGGACAGGGAGCGATGGCTACACCTTC.

This chain links TRBV7-2 with TRBJ2-1; D unclear. Germline CDR1 reads SGHTA; CDR2 reads FQGNSA. The CDR3 has 9 amino acids. V was cut by 8 bases and J by 6 bases, with 2 bases left in between. The CDR3 bases are TGTGCCAGCCCCAATGAGCAGTTCTTC. Its translation is CASPNEQFF.

The chain combines TRBV2 with TRBJ2-6, with 10 bases lining up with TRBD2. Germline values: CDR1 SNHLY, CDR2 FYNNEI. Trimming at V came to 8 bases and at J to 0 bases, leaving 4 bases not matched to a gene. This CDR3 is built from 16 residues. CDR3 DNA sequence: TGTGCCAGCGAAAGCGGGAGGGCCTCTGGGGCCAACGTCCTGACTTTC. Residues: CASESGRASGANVLTF. Full variable domain (outside the CDR3, taken from reference TRBV2 and TRBJ2-6): EPEVTQTPSHQVTQMGQEVILRCVPISNHLYFYWYRQILGQKVEFLVSFYNNEISEKSEIFDDQFSVERPDGSNFTLKIRSTKLEDSAMYFCASESGRASGANVLTFGAGSRLTVL.

The DNA for the CDR3 is TGCGCCAGCAGCACACGGGGGAGCTATACCTACGAGCAGTACTTC. This gives the protein CASSTRGSYTYEQYF. The chain combines TRBV5-1 with TRBJ2-7; a weak D match, TRBD2 (6 bases). V was shortened by 4 bases and J by 2 bases, with 16 bases between the two germline ends. From germline, CDR1 is SGHRS and CDR2 YFSETQ. The CDR3 has 15 residues.

The gene calls are TRBV2 and TRBJ1-1; TRBD1 agrees at 9 bases. Looked up from germline, CDR1 is SNHLY and CDR2 is FYNNEI. The CDR3 loop spans 14 amino acids. Trimming cost V 5 bases and J 6 bases; bases outside gene matches: 7. CDR3 DNA: TGTGCCAGCAGTCCTTTAGGACAGGGGTCTGAAGCTTTCTTT. It codes for CASSPLGQGSEAFF. The full variable domain, completed using reference TRBV2 and TRBJ1-1, is EPEVTQTPSHQVTQMGQEVILRCVPISNHLYFYWYRQILGQKVEFLVSFYNNEISEKSEIFDDQFSVERPDGSNFTLKIRSTKLEDSAMYFCASSPLGQGSEAFFGQGTRLTVV.

This chain uses TRBV7-2 with TRBJ2-7; weak D call: TRBD2 (6 bases). Germline V gene sequence: CDR1 SGHTA, CDR2 FQGNSA. The CDR3 covers 14 residues. Trimming pared 5 bases from V and 5 bases from J, leaving 16 bases between. The CDR3 nucleotides are TGTGCCAGCAGCCCCCGGGCTGGGAGGAACGAGCAGTACTTC. Protein sequence: CASSPRAGRNEQYF.

CDR3 sequence reads: CATSGGPKAGELFF. CDR3 DNA: TGTGCCACCAGCGGCGGGCCCAAGGCCGGGGAGCTGTTTTTT. The chain uses TRBV15 and TRBJ2-2; weak D call: TRBD2 (5 bases). There are 14 residues in the CDR3. Germline CDR1 and CDR2: LNHNV and YYDKDF (reference sequence). V lost 5 bases and J 6 bases, leaving 13 bases between the germline ends.

The chain is built from TRBV4-2 and TRBJ2-6; no reliable D call. CDR3 length: 15 amino acids. V was clipped by 5 bases and J by 5 bases, with 13 bases between them. CDR1 LGHNA and CDR2 YNFKEQ come from the germline V gene. CDR3 loop: CASSWLQSRANVLTF. Written as DNA, the CDR3 is TGTGCCAGCAGCTGGTTACAAAGTCGGGCCAACGTCCTGACTTTC.

The V gene is TRBV9, the J gene TRBJ2-7; no clear D. The CDR3 runs to 14 residues. Germline V gene lookup returns CDR1 SGDLS and CDR2 YYNGEE. Deletions cut 7 bases from V and 2 bases from J, with 16 bases between. CDR3 in DNA: TGTGCCAGCTCTTCCTCGCCAGAGACCTACGAGCAGTACTTC. Translating gives CASSSSPETYEQYF. Full variable domain (outside the CDR3, taken from reference TRBV9 and TRBJ2-7): DSGVTQTPKHLITATGQRVTLRCSPRSGDLSVYWYQQSLDQGLQFLIQYYNGEERAKGNILERFSAQQFPDLHSELNLSSLELGDSALYFCASSSSPETYEQYFGPGTRLTVT.

This clone was seen a few times. The chain couples TRBV5-6 to TRBJ1-2; a weak D match, TRBD1 (6 bases). V was clipped by 1 base and J by 5 bases, with 12 bases between them. Germline CDR1 and CDR2: SGHDT and YYEEEE. This CDR3 has 14 amino acids. The CDR3 reads CASSLTGASYGYTF. CDR3 DNA: TGTGCCAGCAGCTTGACGGGGGCCTCATATGGCTACACCTTC.

Remarks on this clone: The identical CDR3 is also encoded by other nucleotide sequences in the sample. The genes are TRBV9 and TRBJ1-5; D call uncertain. V was cut by 0 bases and J by 1 base, with 5 bases left in between. Per germline, CDR1 SGDLS and CDR2 YYNGEE. The CDR3 has 14 residues. CDR3 bases: TGTGCCAGCAGCGTAGACGGAAGCAATCAGCCCCAGCATTTT. Residues: CASSVDGSNQPQHF.

The chain recombines TRBV18 with TRBJ2-7; perhaps D is TRBD1 or TRBD2 (5 bases each). This CDR3 spans 15 amino acids. V lost 3 bases to trimming and J lost 7 bases, with 19 bases between them. From germline, CDR1 is KGHSH and CDR2 LQKENI. The CDR3 bases are TGTGCCAGCTCACCGACACCGGGACCCGGGGTGGAGCAGTACTTC. Protein product: CASSPTPGPGVEQYF.

This chain links TRBV23-1 with TRBJ2-5; D is perhaps TRBD1 (6 bases). The end of the DNA aligns better with TRBJ2-7, so the J call may be wrong. TRBV23-1 is sorted into the ORF group, with uncertain function. CDR3 length: 14 amino acids. CDR3 bases: TGCGCCAGCGCCTACAGGGAAGTAGCCTACGAGCAGTACTTC. Its protein product is CASAYREVAYEQYF.

The chain joins TRBV11-2 to TRBJ2-7; 7 nucleotides match TRBD2. The CDR3 is 15 amino acids. The ends lost 2 bases at V and 0 bases at J; junction bases unmatched: 4. Germline loops: CDR1 SGHAT, CDR2 FQNNGV. CDR3 in amino acids: CASSLSSSGSYEQYF. In DNA form, the CDR3 reads TGTGCCAGCAGCTTAAGCTCTAGCGGCTCCTACGAGCAGTACTTC.

This chain joins TRBV7-9 and TRBJ1-4, with D unclear. Trimming stripped 3 bases from V and 8 bases from J, with 4 bases between. The CDR3 consists of 11 residues. The germline V gene encodes CDR1 SEHNR and CDR2 FQNEAQ (reference sequence). The CDR3 nucleotides read TGTGCCAGCAGCTTGACCGAAAAACTGTTTTTT. Residues: CASSLTEKLFF.

This chain joins TRBV6-5 and TRBJ1-2; unclear D gene. This CDR3 region has 11 residues. V was cut by 6 bases and J by 4 bases, with 6 bases left in between. Germline lookup yields CDR1 MNHEY and CDR2 SVGAGI. The CDR3 DNA reads TGTGCCAGCAGCCGGGGCTATGGCTACACCTTC. Amino acids: CASSRGYGYTF.

The CDR3 coding sequence is TGTGCCAGCAGCCGGACTCGCACAGATACGCAGTATTTT. Its protein product is CASSRTRTDTQYF. V and J are TRBV7-3 and TRBJ2-3, with D possibly being TRBD2 (5 bases). V was pared by 5 bases and J by 1 base, with 7 bases between. Germline CDR1 is SGHTA and CDR2 is FQGTGA. CDR3 length: 13 amino acids.